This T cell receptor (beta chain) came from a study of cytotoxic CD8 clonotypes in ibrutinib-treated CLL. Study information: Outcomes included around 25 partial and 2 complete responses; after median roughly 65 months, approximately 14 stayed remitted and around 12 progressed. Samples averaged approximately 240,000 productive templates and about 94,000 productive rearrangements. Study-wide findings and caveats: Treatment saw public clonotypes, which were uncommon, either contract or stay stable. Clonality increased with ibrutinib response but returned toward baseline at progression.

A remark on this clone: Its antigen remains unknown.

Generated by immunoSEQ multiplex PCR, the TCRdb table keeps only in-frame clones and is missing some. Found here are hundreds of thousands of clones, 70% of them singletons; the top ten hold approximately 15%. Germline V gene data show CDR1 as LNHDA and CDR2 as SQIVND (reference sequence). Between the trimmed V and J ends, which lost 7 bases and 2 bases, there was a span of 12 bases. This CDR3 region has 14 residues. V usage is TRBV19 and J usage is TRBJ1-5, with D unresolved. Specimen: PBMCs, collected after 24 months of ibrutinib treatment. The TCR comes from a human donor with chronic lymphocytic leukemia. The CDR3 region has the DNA TGTGCCAGTACTTTAAACGTGGGCAATCAGCCCCAGCATTTT. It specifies CASTLNVGNQPQHF.